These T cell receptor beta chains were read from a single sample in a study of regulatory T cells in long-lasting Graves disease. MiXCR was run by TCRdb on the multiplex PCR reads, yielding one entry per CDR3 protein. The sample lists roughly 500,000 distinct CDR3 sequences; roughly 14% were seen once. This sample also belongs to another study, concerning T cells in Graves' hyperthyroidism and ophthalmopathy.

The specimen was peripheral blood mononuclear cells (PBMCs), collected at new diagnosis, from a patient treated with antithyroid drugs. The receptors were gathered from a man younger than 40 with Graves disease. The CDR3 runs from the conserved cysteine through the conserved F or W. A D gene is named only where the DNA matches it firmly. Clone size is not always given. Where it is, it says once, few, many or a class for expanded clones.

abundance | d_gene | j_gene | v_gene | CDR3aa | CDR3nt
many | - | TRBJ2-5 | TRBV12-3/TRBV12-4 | CASSETGGETQYF | TGTGCCAGCAGTGAAACAGGAGGAGAGACCCAGTACTTC
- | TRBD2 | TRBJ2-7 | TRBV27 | CASSSPLASGTLGEQYF | TGTGCCAGCAGTTCCCCCCTTGCTAGCGGGACCCTCGGCGAGCAGTACTTC
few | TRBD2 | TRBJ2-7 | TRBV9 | CASSVEPISGLAGWGEQYF | TGTGCCAGCAGCGTAGAGCCGATTTCGGGACTAGCGGGCTGGGGGGAGCAGTACTTC
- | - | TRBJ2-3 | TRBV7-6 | CASSFGPAVSTDMQYF | TGTGCCAGCAGCTTCGGTCCGGCGGTTAGCACAGATATGCAGTATTTT
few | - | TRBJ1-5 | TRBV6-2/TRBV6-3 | CASSQGGQPQHF | TGTGCCAGCAGCCAGGGAGGTCAGCCCCAGCATTTT
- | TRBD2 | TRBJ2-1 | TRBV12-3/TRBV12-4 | CASSRGTSGRTEQFF | TGTGCCAGCAGCCGAGGGACTAGCGGGAGAACTGAGCAGTTCTTC
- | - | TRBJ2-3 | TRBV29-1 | CSVEGSSRADTQYF | TGCAGCGTTGAGGGTAGCAGTAGGGCAGATACGCAGTATTTT
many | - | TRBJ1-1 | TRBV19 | CAVSETGNTEAFF | TGTGCCGTCTCCGAGACGGGAAACACTGAAGCTTTCTTT
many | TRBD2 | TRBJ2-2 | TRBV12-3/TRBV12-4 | CASREAGGTPGTSGVDTGELFF | TGTGCCAGCAGGGAGGCAGGGGGCACTCCCGGGACTAGCGGCGTTGACACCGGGGAGCTGTTTTTT
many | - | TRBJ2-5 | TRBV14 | CASSPGRLVTQYF | TGTGCCAGCAGCCCCGGACGCTTAGTGACCCAGTACTTC
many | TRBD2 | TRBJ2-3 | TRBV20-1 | CSATTSGRADTQYF | TGCAGTGCTACGACTAGCGGGAGAGCAGATACGCAGTATTTT
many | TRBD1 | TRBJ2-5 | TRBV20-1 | CSARSTGGTGGEETQYF | TGCAGTGCTCGCTCAACCGGGGGGACAGGGGGAGAAGAGACCCAGTACTTC
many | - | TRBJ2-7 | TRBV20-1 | CSALRDPYEQYF | TGCAGTGCTTTGCGGGATCCCTACGAGCAGTACTTC
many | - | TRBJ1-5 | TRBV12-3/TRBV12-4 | CASSPNRGQINQPQHF | TGTGCCAGCAGTCCTAACCGAGGACAGATCAATCAGCCCCAGCATTTT
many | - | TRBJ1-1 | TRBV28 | CASSPHRAFNTEAFF | TGTGCCAGCAGTCCCCACCGGGCCTTCAACACTGAAGCTTTCTTT
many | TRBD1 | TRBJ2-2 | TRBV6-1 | CASSEVGQGRFEELFF | TGTGCCAGCAGTGAGGTGGGACAGGGGCGATTTGAGGAGCTGTTTTTT
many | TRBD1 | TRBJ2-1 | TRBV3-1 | CASRAGGTGFNEQFF | TGTGCCAGCAGAGCCGGGGGGACAGGGTTCAATGAGCAGTTCTTC
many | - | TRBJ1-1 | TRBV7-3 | CASSLSSGGVTEAFF | TGTGCCAGCAGCTTAAGCTCAGGAGGGGTCACTGAAGCTTTCTTT
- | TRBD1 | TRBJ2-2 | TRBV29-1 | CSARDRGSANTGELFF | TGCAGCGCTAGGGACAGGGGTTCCGCGAACACCGGGGAGCTGTTTTTT
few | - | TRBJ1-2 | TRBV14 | CASSPQGIPNGYTF | TGTGCCAGCAGCCCCCAAGGGATCCCGAATGGCTACACCTTC
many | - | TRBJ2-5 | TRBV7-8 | CASSLEGYGEETQYF | TGTGCCAGCAGCTTAGAGGGGTATGGGGAAGAGACCCAGTACTTC
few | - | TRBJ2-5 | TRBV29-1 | CSGSHSGKETQYF | TGCAGCGGATCCCATAGCGGTAAAGAGACCCAGTACTTC
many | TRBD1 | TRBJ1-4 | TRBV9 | CASAADRGNEKLFF | TGTGCCAGCGCGGCGGACAGGGGTAATGAAAAACTGTTTTTT
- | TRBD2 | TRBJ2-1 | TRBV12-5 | CASGSPPGLERNEQFF | TGTGCTAGTGGTTCGCCCCCGGGACTAGAACGCAATGAGCAGTTCTTC
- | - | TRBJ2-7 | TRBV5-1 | CASSSLTGSPHEQYF | TGCGCCAGCAGCTCCTTAACAGGGAGTCCCCACGAGCAGTACTTC
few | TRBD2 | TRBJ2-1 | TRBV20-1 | CSAGKAGGPPNEQFF | TGCAGTGCTGGGAAAGCGGGAGGGCCGCCCAATGAGCAGTTCTTC
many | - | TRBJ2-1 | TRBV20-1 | CSARDVLGTSYNEQFF | TGCAGTGCTAGAGACGTACTAGGGACCTCCTACAATGAGCAGTTCTTC
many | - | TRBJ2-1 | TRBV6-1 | CASSVDSILYNEQFF | TGTGCCAGCAGTGTGGACAGCATTCTTTACAATGAGCAGTTCTTC
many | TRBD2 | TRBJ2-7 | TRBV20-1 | CSARDRTSGRYEQYF | TGCAGTGCTAGAGATAGGACTAGCGGGAGATATGAGCAGTACTTC
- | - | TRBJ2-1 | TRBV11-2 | CASSPPGSVNEQFF | TGTGCCAGCAGCCCCCCCGGGAGCGTGAATGAGCAGTTCTTC
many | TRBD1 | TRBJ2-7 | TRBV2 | CASSTTGGRYEQYF | TGTGCCAGCAGTACCACAGGGGGTCGTTACGAGCAGTACTTC
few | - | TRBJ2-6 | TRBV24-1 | CAASGQGGSSGANVLTF | TGTGCCGCGAGTGGGCAAGGGGGTAGCTCTGGGGCCAACGTCCTGACTTTC